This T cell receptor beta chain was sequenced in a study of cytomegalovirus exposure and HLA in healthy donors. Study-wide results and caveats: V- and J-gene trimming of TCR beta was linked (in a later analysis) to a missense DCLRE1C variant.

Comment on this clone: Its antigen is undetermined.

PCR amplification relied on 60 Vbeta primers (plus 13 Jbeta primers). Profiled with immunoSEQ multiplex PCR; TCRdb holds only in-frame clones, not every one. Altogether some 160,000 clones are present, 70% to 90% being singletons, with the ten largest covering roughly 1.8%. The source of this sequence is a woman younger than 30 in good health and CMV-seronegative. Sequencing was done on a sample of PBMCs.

The CDR3 here is CAWSIQSQETQYF. As DNA, the CDR3 is TGTGCCTGGAGTATACAGAGTCAAGAGACCCAGTACTTC. The J gene is TRBJ2-5, the V gene TRBV30; unclear D gene. The CDR3 is 13 residues long. The V and J ends lost 2 bases and 2 bases respectively, with 9 bases between them. Per the germline V gene, CDR1 is GTSNPN and CDR2 is SVGIG (reference sequence).